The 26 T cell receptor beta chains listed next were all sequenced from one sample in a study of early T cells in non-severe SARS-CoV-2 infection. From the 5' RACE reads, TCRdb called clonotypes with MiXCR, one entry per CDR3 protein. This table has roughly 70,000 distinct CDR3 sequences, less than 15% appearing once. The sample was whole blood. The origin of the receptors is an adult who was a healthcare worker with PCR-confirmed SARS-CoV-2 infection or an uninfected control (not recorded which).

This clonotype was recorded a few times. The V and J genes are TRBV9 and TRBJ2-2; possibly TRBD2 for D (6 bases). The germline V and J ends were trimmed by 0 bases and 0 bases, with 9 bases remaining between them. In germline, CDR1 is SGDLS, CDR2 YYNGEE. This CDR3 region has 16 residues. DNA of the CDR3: TGTGCCAGCAGCGTAGACGCGGGGTCGAACACCGGGGAGCTGTTTTTT. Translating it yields CASSVDAGSNTGELFF.

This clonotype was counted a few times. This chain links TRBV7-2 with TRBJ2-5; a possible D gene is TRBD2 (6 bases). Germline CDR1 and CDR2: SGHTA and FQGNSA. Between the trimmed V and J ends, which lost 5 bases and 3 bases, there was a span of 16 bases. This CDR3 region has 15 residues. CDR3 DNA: TGTGCCAGCAGCCGTCCGGAGGGGTATGAAGAGACCCAGTACTTC. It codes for CASSRPEGYEETQYF.

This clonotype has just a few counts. Here the CDR3 reads CATRLAGYNEQFF. CDR3 coding DNA: TGTGCCACCAGACTAGCGGGTTACAATGAGCAGTTCTTC. J is TRBJ2-1 and V is TRBV7-2, with TRBD2 matching over 10 bases. This CDR3 region has 13 residues. The junction had 4 bases not matched to a gene; V was cut back by 10 bases and J by 4 bases. Germline CDR1 SGHTA, CDR2 FQGNSA.

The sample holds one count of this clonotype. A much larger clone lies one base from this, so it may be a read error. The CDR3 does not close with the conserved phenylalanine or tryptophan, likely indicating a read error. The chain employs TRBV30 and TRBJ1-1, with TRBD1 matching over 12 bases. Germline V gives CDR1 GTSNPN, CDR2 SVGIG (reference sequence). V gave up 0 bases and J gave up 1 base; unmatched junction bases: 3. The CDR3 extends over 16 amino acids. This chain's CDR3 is CAWSVWDRGPNTEAFS. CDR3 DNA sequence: TGTGCCTGGAGTGTGTGGGACAGGGGGCCGAACACTGAAGCTTTCTCT.

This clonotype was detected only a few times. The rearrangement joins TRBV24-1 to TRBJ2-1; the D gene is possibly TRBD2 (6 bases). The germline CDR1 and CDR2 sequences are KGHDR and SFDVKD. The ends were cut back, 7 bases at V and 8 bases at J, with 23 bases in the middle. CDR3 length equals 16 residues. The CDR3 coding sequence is TGTGCCACCAGCCCCTCGCGGGACTCCCTACGGGATGAGCAGTTCTTC. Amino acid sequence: CATSPSRDSLRDEQFF.

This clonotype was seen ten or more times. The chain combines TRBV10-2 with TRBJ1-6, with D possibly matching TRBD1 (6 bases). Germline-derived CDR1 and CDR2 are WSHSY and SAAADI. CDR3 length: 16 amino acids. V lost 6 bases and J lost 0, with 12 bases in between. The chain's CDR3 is CASSPGAVSYNSPLHF. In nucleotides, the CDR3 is TGCGCCAGCAGCCCGGGGGCCGTCTCCTATAATTCACCCCTCCACTTT.

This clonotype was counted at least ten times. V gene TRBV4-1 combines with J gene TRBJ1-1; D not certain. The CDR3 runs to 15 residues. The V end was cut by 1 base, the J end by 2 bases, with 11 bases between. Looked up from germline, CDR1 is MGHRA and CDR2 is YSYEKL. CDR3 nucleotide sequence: TGCGCCAGCAGCCAAGTGTCGAGGGAAAACACTGAAGCTTTCTTT. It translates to CASSQVSRENTEAFF.

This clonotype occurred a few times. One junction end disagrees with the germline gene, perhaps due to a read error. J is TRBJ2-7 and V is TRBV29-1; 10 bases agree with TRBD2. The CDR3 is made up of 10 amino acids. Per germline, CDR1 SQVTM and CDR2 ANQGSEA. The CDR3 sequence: CSVNGTSVPF. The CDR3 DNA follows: TGCAGCGTCAACGGGACTAGCGTACCCTTC.

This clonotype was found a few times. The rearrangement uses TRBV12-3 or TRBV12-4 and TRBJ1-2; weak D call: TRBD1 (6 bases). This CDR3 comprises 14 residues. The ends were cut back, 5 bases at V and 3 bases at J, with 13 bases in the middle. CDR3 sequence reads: CASSPKGGHYGYTF. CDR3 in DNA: TGTGCCAGCAGTCCCAAGGGGGGACACTATGGCTACACCTTC.

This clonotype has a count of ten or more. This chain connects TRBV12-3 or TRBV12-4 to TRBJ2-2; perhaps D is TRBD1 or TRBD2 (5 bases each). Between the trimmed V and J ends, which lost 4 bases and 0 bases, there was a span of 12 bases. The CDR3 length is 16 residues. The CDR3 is CASSYGTSANTGELFF. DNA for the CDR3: TGTGCCAGCAGTTATGGGACGTCTGCGAACACCGGGGAGCTGTTTTTT.

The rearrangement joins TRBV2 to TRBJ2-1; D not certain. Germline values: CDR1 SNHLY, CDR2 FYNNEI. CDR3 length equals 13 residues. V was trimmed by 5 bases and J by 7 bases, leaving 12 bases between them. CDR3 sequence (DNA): TGTGCCAGCAGTACTGATACTATGAATGAGCAGTTCTTC. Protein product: CASSTDTMNEQFF. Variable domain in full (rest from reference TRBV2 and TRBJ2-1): EPEVTQTPSHQVTQMGQEVILRCVPISNHLYFYWYRQILGQKVEFLVSFYNNEISEKSEIFDDQFSVERPDGSNFTLKIRSTKLEDSAMYFCASSTDTMNEQFFGPGTRLTVL.

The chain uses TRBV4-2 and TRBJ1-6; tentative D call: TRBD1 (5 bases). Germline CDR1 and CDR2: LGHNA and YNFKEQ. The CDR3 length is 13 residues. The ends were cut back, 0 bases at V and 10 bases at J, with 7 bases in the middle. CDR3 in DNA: TGTGCCAGCAGCCAAGATCAGGGATCACCCCTCCACTTT. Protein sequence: CASSQDQGSPLHF.

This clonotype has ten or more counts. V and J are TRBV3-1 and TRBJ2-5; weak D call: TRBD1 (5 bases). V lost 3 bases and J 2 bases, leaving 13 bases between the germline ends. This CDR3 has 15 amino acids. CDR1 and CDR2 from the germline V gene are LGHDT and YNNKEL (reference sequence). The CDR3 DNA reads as TGTGCCAGCAGCCACATAAGACAGATTCAAGAGACCCAGTACTTC. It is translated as CASSHIRQIQETQYF.

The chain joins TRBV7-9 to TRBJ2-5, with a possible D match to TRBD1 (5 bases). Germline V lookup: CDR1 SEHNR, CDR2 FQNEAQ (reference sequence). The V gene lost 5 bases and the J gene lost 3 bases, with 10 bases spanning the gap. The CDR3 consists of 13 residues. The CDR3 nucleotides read TGTGCCAGCAGCCACGACAGAGAAGAGACCCAGTACTTC. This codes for CASSHDREETQYF.

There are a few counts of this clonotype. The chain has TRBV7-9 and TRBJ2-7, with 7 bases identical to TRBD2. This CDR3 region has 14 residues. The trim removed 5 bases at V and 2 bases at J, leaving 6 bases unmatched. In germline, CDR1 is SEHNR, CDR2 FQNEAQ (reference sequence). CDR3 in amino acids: CASSSGEYAYEQYF. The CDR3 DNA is TGTGCCAGCAGCAGCGGGGAGTATGCCTACGAGCAGTACTTC. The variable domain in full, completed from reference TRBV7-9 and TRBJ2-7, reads DTGVSQNPRHKITKRGQNVTFRCDPISEHNRLYWYRQTLGQGPEFLTYFQNEAQLEKSRLLSDRFSAERPKGSFSTLEIQRTEQGDSAMYLCASSSGEYAYEQYFGPGTRLTVT.

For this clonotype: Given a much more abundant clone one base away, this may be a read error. The CDR3 loop reads CASSIIRGAGGAGHTGELFF. CDR3 nucleotide sequence: TGTGCCAGTAGTATCATACGAGGGGCAGGGGGCGCCGGGCACACCGGGGAGCTGTTTTTT. The chain couples TRBV19 to TRBJ2-2; 8 bases agree with TRBD1. The J segment lost 3 bases and the V segment lost 3 bases, leaving 18 bases of the junction unmatched. The CDR3 is 20 amino acids. Germline V gene data show CDR1 as LNHDA and CDR2 as SQIVND (reference sequence).

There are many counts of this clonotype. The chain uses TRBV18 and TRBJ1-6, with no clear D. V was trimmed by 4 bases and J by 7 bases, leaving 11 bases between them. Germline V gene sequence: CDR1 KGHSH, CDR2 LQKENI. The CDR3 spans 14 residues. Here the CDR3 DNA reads TGTGCCAGCTCACGTGACGGAGGGAATTCACCCCTCCACTTT. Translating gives CASSRDGGNSPLHF. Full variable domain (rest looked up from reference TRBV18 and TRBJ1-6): NAGVMQNPRHLVRRRGQEARLRCSPMKGHSHVYWYRQLPEEGLKFMVYLQKENIIDESGMPKERFSAEFPKEGPSILRIQQVVRGDSAAYFCASSRDGGNSPLHFGNGTRLTVT.

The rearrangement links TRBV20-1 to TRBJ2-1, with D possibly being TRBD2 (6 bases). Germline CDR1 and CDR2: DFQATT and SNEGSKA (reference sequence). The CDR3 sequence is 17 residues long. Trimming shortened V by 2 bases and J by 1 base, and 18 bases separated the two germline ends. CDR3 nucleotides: TGCAGTGCTAGATCATCAGGCGGGGCCGCTTCCTACAATGAGCAGTTCTTC. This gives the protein CSARSSGGAASYNEQFF.

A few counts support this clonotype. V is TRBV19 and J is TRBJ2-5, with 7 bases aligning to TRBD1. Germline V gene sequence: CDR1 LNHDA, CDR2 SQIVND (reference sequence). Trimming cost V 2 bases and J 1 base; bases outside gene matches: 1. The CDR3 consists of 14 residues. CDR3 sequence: CASSIQGVQETQYF. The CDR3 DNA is TGTGCCAGTAGTATACAGGGGGTCCAAGAGACCCAGTACTTC.

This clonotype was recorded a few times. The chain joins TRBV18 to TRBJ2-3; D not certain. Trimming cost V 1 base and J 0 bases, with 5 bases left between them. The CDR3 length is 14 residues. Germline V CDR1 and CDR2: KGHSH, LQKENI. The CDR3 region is CASSPLDSTDTQYF. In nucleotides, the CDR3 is TGTGCCAGCTCACCACTCGACAGCACAGATACGCAGTATTTT.

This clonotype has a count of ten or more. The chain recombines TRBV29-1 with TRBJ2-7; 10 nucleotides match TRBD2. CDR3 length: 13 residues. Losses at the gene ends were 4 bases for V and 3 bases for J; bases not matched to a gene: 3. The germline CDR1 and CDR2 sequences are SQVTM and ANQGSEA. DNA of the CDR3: TGCAGCGTTGGGCTAGCGGGGGACTACGAGCAGTACTTC. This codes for CSVGLAGDYEQYF.

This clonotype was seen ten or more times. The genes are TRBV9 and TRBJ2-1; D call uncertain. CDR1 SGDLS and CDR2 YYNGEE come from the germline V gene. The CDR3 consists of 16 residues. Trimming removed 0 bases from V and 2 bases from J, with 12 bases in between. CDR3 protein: CASSVGVQPTYNEQFF. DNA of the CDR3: TGTGCCAGCAGCGTAGGGGTTCAGCCCACCTACAATGAGCAGTTCTTC.

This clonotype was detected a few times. This CDR3 is CACSLIRGVADTIYF. The CDR3 DNA sequence: TGTGCCTGTTCGTTGATCCGGGGGGTTGCAGACACCATATATTTT. This chain uses TRBV30 with TRBJ1-3, with D possibly matching TRBD1 (5 bases). This CDR3 has 15 amino acids. CDR1 is GTSNPN, CDR2 SVGIG, per germline (reference sequence). V was clipped by 6 bases and J by 8 bases, with 23 bases between them. The full variable domain, in which reference TRBV30 and TRBJ1-3 provide the parts outside the CDR3, is SQTIHQWPATLVQPVGSPLSLECTVEGTSNPNLYWYRQAAGRGLQLLFYSVGIGQISSEVPQNLSASRPQDRQFILSSKKLLLSDSGFYLCACSLIRGVADTIYFGEGSWLTVV.

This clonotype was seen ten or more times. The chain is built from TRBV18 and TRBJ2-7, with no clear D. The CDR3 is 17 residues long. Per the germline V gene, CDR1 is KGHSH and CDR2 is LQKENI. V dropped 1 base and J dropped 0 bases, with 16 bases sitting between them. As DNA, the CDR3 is TGTGCCAGCTCACCACTAGTTAACATCAGGCTCTCCTACGAGCAGTACTTC. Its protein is CASSPLVNIRLSYEQYF.

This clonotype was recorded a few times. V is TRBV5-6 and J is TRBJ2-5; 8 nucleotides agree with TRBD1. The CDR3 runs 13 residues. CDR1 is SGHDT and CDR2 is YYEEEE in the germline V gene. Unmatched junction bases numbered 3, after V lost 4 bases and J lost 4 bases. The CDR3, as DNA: TGTGCCAGCAGCGAGGACAGGGCAGAGACCCAGTACTTC. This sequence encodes CASSEDRAETQYF.

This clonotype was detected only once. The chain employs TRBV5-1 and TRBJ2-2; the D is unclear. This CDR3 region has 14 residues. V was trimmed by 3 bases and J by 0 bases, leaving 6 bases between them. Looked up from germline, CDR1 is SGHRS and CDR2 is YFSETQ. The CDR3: CASSSRSNTGELFF. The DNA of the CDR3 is TGCGCCAGCAGCTCTAGATCGAACACCGGGGAGCTGTTTTTT.